A selection of T cell receptor beta chains follows, all from one sample in a study of early T cells in non-severe SARS-CoV-2 infection. TCRdb passed the 5' RACE reads through MiXCR, listing each CDR3 protein once. The table shows tens of thousands of distinct CDR3 sequences, with 15% to 19% occurring only once. Sequenced input: whole blood. The receptors were sampled from an adult who was a healthcare worker with PCR-confirmed SARS-CoV-2 infection or an uninfected control (not recorded which). The CDR3 runs from the conserved cysteine through the conserved F or W. The D gene is left open where the match is weak. Rows give clone size only sometimes, using once, few, many, or a class for an expanded clone.

TGTGCCAGCAGCTTATCAGGGGTCGACCAAGAGACCCAGTACTTC	CASSLSGVDQETQYF	.	TRBV7-9	TRBJ2-5	.
TGCGCCAGCAGCTTTAGCCAGACCTATGGCTACACCTTC	CASSFSQTYGYTF	.	TRBV5-1	TRBJ1-2	.
TGCAGCGTCGGACAGGCACAAGAGACCCAGTACTTC	CSVGQAQETQYF	TRBD1	TRBV29-1	TRBJ2-5	few
TGTGCCAGCAGCCCCGTGAGGGGCACTGAAGCTTTCTTT	CASSPVRGTEAFF	.	TRBV7-2	TRBJ1-1	few
TGTGCCAGCAGCTTGAAGGGGTACGAGCAGTACTTC	CASSLKGYEQYF	.	TRBV5-4	TRBJ2-7	many
TGTGCCAGCAGCCGTGGACAGGGGCCCACCTACGAGCAGTACTTC	CASSRGQGPTYEQYF	TRBD1	TRBV7-9	TRBJ2-7	few
TGTGCCAGCTCCCGGGACTACCTACTCACAGATACGCAGTATTTT	CASSRDYLLTDTQYF	TRBD2	TRBV2	TRBJ2-3	.
TGTGCCAGCAGTGAATTCGGGGACAGGGAATGGACTGAAGCTTTCTTT	CASSEFGDREWTEAFF	TRBD1	TRBV25-1	TRBJ1-1	many
TGTGCCAGCAGTTTGGGGGGACAGGGGTTAGGCGAGCAGTACTTC	CASSLGGQGLGEQYF	TRBD1	TRBV28	TRBJ2-7	once
TGTGTCAGCAGCCCCACGGGACTAGCGGGCACAGATACGCAGTATTTT	CVSSPTGLAGTDTQYF	TRBD2	TRBV6-4	TRBJ2-3	.
TGTGCCAGCAGCGCGACTAGGAACAAAAACATTCAGTACTTC	CASSATRNKNIQYF	.	TRBV27	TRBJ2-4	.
TGCGCCAGCAGCCAAGATCAGGCAACTAATGAAAAACTGTTTTTT	CASSQDQATNEKLFF	.	TRBV4-1	TRBJ1-4	few
TGTGCCAGCAGCCAAGATCTTAGCGGGAGGCCCAGGGGTGGGAATGAGCAGTTCTTC	CASSQDLSGRPRGGNEQFF	TRBD2	TRBV4-2	TRBJ2-1	.
TGTGCCAGCAGTTTACTAACGGGACAGGGGCCCTATGAGCAGTTCTTC	CASSLLTGQGPYEQFF	TRBD1	TRBV28	TRBJ2-1	many
TGTGCCAGCACCAAAGGAGACAGCTACAATGAGCAGTTCTTC	CASTKGDSYNEQFF	.	TRBV11-2	TRBJ2-1	many
TGCGCCAGCAGCTGGGACAGGGAAGGGAACACTGAAGCTTTCTTT	CASSWDREGNTEAFF	TRBD1	TRBV5-1	TRBJ1-1	.
TGTGCCAGTAGTTCTTCGAACACCGGGGAGCTGTTTTTT	CASSSSNTGELFF	.	TRBV19	TRBJ2-2	.
TGCAGTGCTAAACCCCGACAGGACACTGAAGCTTTCTTT	CSAKPRQDTEAFF	.	TRBV20-1	TRBJ1-1	.
TGTGCCAGCAGCTTAGGGGGGGCCTCCGGAGAGACCCAGTACTTC	CASSLGGASGETQYF	.	TRBV7-9	TRBJ2-5	many
TGTGCCAGCAGCTTACCTCGTCCGGGACTAGCTGCAGATACGCAGTATTTT	CASSLPRPGLAADTQYF	TRBD2	TRBV7-2	TRBJ2-3	.
TGTGCTAGTGCGGGGCGGCAGGTTAATTCACCCCTCCACTTT	CASAGRQVNSPLHF	.	TRBV12-5	TRBJ1-6	.
TGTGCCAGCAGTACCGAACCGGGTCAAGAGACCCAGTACTTC	CASSTEPGQETQYF	.	TRBV12-3/TRBV12-4	TRBJ2-5	.
TGTGCCAGCAGCCCAGGACTAGCGGGAGCCAAAAACATTCAGTACTTC	CASSPGLAGAKNIQYF	TRBD2	TRBV11-3	TRBJ2-4	.
TGTGCCAGCATCAACCGACGTTTCGCTAATGAAAAACTGTTTTTT	CASINRRFANEKLFF	.	TRBV5-6	TRBJ1-4	.
TGCAGTGCTAGACTATTCGGCCAGAACACCGGGGAGCTGTTTTTT	CSARLFGQNTGELFF	.	TRBV20-1	TRBJ2-2	medium-sized
TGCGCCAGCAGCTTGATGGGGAACACTGAAGCTTTCTTT	CASSLMGNTEAFF	.	TRBV5-1	TRBJ1-1	few
TGTGCCAGCAGTCGAGACAGGGGTTCCGAGCAGTACTTC	CASSRDRGSEQYF	TRBD1	TRBV25-1	TRBJ2-7	many
TGTGCCAGCAGTCCAGGGCTGCGGGAGTTCTACGAGCAGTACTTC	CASSPGLREFYEQYF	TRBD2	TRBV28	TRBJ2-7	few
TGTGCCACCAGTGACCTAGCGGGAGAAACCGGGGAGCTGTTTTTT	CATSDLAGETGELFF	TRBD2	TRBV24-1	TRBJ2-2	many
TGCAGTGCTAGGAGGACTAGCGGCCCACAGATAACGCAGTATTTT	CSARRTSGPQITQYF	TRBD2	TRBV20-1	TRBJ2-3	.
TGTGCCAGCAGTTTAAATGAAGGGGGTGAAGCTTTCTTT	CASSLNEGGEAFF	.	TRBV27	TRBJ1-1	.
TGTGCCAGCAGCCAATGGACTAGCGGGGAGTTTCAAGAGACCCAGTACTTC	CASSQWTSGEFQETQYF	TRBD2	TRBV3-1	TRBJ2-5	few
TGTGCCAGCAGCTTACCCCGGACAGGGGGTCGTGATACGCAGTATTTT	CASSLPRTGGRDTQYF	TRBD1	TRBV7-6	TRBJ2-3	few
TGTGCCAGCAGCTTAATGGGACAGAGTAGCTCCTACGAGCAGTACTTC	CASSLMGQSSSYEQYF	TRBD1	TRBV13	TRBJ2-7	many
TGTGCCAGCAGCGCAGGACAGAACACTGAAGCTTTCTTT	CASSAGQNTEAFF	.	TRBV9	TRBJ1-1	few
TGTGCCAGCAGCTCGGACGGAGGGGGTACCTACGAGCAGTACTTC	CASSSDGGGTYEQYF	.	TRBV7-9	TRBJ2-7	many
TGCAGCGTTGGGGCGGCCACAGATACGCAGTATTTT	CSVGAATDTQYF	.	TRBV29-1	TRBJ2-3	few
TGTGCCAGCTCACTTCCGGGACACAAATATGGCTACACCTTC	CASSLPGHKYGYTF	.	TRBV18	TRBJ1-2	many